The table lists the clone carrying this TCR beta chain with a few counts. Antigen unknown. CDR3 length: 12 residues. V lost 2 bases and J lost 11, with 9 bases in between. CDR1 and CDR2 (germline): LGHNA, YNFKEQ. Combining a sample-barcoded 5' primer with a J-beta primer mix, a second PCR ran for about 7 to 11 cycles. All samples yielded 2.5 million or more CDR3-containing paired-end reads. TCRdb fed the 5' RACE reads into MiXCR, producing one record per CDR3 protein. The table includes about 1.5 million distinct CDR3 sequences, approximately 43% detected once. This entry belongs to a study of blood T cells in healthy people across ages. Study-level results: Unsorted PBMC input precluded a conclusive naive versus antigen-experienced comparison.

This rearrangement joins TRBV4-2 to TRBJ1-4; D is undetermined. Specimen: blood. The TCR was taken from a woman in her late teens or twenties in good health. The CDR3 spells CASSQLSEKLFF. The CDR3 nucleotides are TGTGCCAGCAGCCAACTTTCAGAGAAACTGTTTTTT.